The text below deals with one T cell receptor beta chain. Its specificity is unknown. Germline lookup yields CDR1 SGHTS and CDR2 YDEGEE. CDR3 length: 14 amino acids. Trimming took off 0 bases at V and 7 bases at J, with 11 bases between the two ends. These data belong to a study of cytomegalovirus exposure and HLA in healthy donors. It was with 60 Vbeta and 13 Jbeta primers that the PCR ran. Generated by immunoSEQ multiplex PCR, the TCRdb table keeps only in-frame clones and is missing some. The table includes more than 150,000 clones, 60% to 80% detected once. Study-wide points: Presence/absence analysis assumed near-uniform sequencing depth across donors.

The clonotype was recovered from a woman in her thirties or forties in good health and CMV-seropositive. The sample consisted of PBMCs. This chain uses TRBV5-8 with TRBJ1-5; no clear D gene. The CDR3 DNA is TGTGCCAGCAGCTTGGCCTTCGTTGGCCAGCCCCAGCATTTT. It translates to CASSLAFVGQPQHF. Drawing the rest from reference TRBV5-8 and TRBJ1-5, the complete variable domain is EAGVTQSPTHLIKTRGQQATLRCSPISGHTSVYWYQQALGLGLQFLLWYDEGEERNRGNFPPRFSGRQFPNYSSELNVNALELEDSALYLCASSLAFVGQPQHFGDGTRLSIL.